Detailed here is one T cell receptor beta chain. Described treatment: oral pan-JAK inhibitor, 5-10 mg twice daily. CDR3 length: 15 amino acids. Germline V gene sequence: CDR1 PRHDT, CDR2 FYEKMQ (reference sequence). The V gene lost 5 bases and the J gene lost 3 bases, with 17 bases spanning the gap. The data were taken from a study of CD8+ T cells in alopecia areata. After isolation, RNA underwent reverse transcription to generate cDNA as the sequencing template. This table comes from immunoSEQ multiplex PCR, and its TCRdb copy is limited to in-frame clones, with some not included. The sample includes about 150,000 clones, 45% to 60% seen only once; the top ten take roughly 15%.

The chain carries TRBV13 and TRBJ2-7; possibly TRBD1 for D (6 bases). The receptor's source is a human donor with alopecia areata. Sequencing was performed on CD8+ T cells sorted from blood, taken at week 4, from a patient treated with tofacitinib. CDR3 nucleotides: TGTGCCAGCAGCCCAGGCACAGGGCCCTTCTACGAGCAGTACTTC. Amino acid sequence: CASSPGTGPFYEQYF.